This T cell receptor (beta chain) was retrieved from a study of T cells after yellow fever vaccination. This clonotype was recorded a few times. The TCR cDNA carried a universal primer site and UMIs from 5'RACE template switching. Each CDR3 protein gets one entry after TCRdb re-called the 5' RACE reads with MiXCR. This table has hundreds of thousands of distinct CDR3 sequences, around 17% appearing once. CDR1 and CDR2 from the germline V gene are KGHSH and LQKENI. The CDR3 is made up of 15 amino acids. Unmatched junction bases numbered 8, after V lost 3 bases and J lost 5 bases. This chain uses TRBV18 with TRBJ2-3; 7 bases fit TRBD2. Here the sequenced sample was PBMCs, taken around 5 days after the first yellow fever vaccination. This receptor was taken from a man aged 18 to 30 who received the YFV17D yellow fever vaccine. The CDR3 DNA is TGTGCCAGCTCACCGGTTCTAGCGGTGGTAGATACGCAGTATTTT. Its protein is CASSPVLAVVDTQYF.